This record looks at one T cell receptor beta chain sequence and its context. Unmatched junction bases numbered 10, after V lost 0 bases and J lost 4 bases. The CDR3 extends over 20 amino acids. Germline V gives CDR1 SGHTA, CDR2 FQGTGA. Under the authors' procedure: ImmunoSEQ sequences covered only the junction and lacked quality scores; filtering therefore differed. The method was immunoSEQ multiplex PCR; TCRdb's version includes in-frame clones alone and lacks a portion of them. The D gene and trimming were derived from the DNA, and the V and J assignments and clone size from that table. The data contain fewer than 2.5 million clones, roughly 93% of them seen just once; the ten biggest clones take up roughly 0.36%. This record comes from a study of shared clonotypes between healthy human individuals. Study as a whole: Sampling drew on donors who were a couple of women and three men aged 18 to 49. Per donor, three plates held CD4 naive cells, three held CD4 memory, two held CD8 naive and one held CD8 memory.

This clonotype originated in a man aged 18 to 35 in good health. Some clones in this sample may be carry-over from other donors' samples. Material for sequencing was naive CD4+ T cells from PBMCs. Regarding subset: CD45RA+ positively selected. The V call is TRBV7-3, the J call TRBJ2-3, with 16 nucleotides matching TRBD2. The CDR3 DNA reads TGTGCCAGCAGCTTAACCGACTCGGGACTAGCGGGAGGGCTGGCAGATACGCAGTATTTT. It is translated as CASSLTDSGLAGGLADTQYF.